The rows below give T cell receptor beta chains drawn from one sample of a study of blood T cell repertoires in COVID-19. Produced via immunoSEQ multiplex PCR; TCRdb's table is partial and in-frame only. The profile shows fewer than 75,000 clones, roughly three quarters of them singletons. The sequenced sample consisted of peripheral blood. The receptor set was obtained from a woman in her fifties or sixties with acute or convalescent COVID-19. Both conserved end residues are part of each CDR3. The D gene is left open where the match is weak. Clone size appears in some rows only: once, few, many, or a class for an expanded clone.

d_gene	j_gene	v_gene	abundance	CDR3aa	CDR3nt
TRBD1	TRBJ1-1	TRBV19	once	CASSPGGGTEAFF	TGTGCCAGTAGTCCAGGGGGTGGCACTGAAGCTTTCTTT
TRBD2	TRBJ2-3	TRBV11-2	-	CASRFRGGGADTQYF	TGTGCCAGCAGGTTCCGGGGCGGGGGGGCAGATACGCAGTATTTT
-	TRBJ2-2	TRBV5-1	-	CASSLEPPGQSTGELFF	TGCGCCAGCAGCTTGGAACCCCCGGGACAAAGCACCGGGGAGCTGTTTTTT
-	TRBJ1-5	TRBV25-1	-	CASSDLGENQPQHF	TGTGCCAGCAGTGATTTAGGGGAAAATCAGCCCCAGCATTTT
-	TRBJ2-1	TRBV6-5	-	CASSLGAYNEQFF	TGTGCCAGCTCCCTAGGGGCCTACAATGAGCAGTTCTTC
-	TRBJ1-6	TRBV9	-	CASSLDSSSPLHF	TGTGCCAGCAGCCTGGACAGTAGTTCACCCCTCCACTTT
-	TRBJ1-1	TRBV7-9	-	CASSLGEGYTEAFF	TGTGCCAGCAGCTTAGGTGAGGGCTACACTGAAGCTTTCTTT
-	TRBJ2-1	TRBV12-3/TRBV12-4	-	CASSPETYNEQFF	TGTGCCAGCAGTCCCGAGACCTACAATGAGCAGTTCTTC
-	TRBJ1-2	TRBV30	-	CAWRPRQAPTNYGYTF	TGTGCCTGGAGACCGAGACAGGCACCAACTAACTATGGCTACACCTTC
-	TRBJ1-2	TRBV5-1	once	CASSLVGPIAGGYTF	TGCGCCAGCAGCTTGGTCGGCCCTATAGCTGGTGGCTACACCTTC
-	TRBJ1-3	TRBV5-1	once	CASSLQGTSGNTIYF	TGCGCCAGCAGTTTACAGGGAACCTCTGGAAACACCATATATTTT
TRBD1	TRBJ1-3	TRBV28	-	CASSLHRGNGNTIYF	TGTGCCAGCAGTTTACACAGGGGAAATGGAAACACCATATATTTT
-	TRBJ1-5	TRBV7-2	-	CASSSLYSNQPQHF	TGTGCCAGCAGCTCTCTTTATAGCAATCAGCCCCAGCATTTT
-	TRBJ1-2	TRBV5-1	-	CASSLGQAQRNYGYTF	TGCGCCAGCAGCTTGGGACAGGCCCAAAGGAACTATGGCTACACCTTC
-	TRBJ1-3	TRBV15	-	CATQAAAGNTIYF	TGTGCCACCCAGGCAGCAGCTGGAAACACCATATATTTT
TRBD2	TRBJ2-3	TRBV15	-	CATRLAGAITDTQYF	TGTGCCACCCGACTAGCGGGGGCCATAACAGATACGCAGTATTTT
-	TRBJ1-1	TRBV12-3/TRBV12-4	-	CASSLRNTEAFF	TGTGCCAGCAGTTTGAGAAACACTGAAGCTTTCTTT
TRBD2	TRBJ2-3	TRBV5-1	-	CASRTSGDLTDTQYF	TGCGCCAGCAGGACTAGCGGGGATCTGACAGATACGCAGTATTTT
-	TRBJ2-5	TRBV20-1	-	CSASRQPTTPKTQYF	TGCAGTGCTAGTCGTCAGCCGACTACTCCTAAGACCCAGTACTTC
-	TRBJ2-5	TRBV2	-	CASREGETQYF	TGTGCCAGCAGGGAGGGGGAGACCCAGTACTTC
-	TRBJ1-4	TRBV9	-	CASSQRAGAGEKLFF	TGTGCCAGCAGCCAAAGGGCGGGGGCAGGTGAAAAACTGTTTTTT
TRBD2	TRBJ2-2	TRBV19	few	CASSISGAGTGELFF	TGTGCCAGTAGTATAAGCGGGGCGGGCACCGGGGAGCTGTTTTTT
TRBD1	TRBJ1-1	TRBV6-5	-	CASSIKGAKTEAFF	TGTGCCAGCAGTATAAAGGGGGCGAAGACTGAAGCTTTCTTT
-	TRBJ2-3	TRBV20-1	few	CSAIDSGILQYF	TGCAGTGCTATTGATTCCGGGATTCTGCAGTATTTT
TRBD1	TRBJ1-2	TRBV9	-	CASSVGGTERGYGYTF	TGTGCCAGCAGCGTAGGGGGGACAGAACGAGGCTATGGCTACACCTTC
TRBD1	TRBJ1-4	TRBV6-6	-	CASRPTGREKLFF	TGTGCCAGCAGGCCGACAGGGCGTGAAAAACTGTTTTTT
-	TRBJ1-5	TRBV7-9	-	CASSLGLADDQPQHF	TGTGCCAGCAGCTTAGGTCTGGCAGATGATCAGCCCCAGCATTTT
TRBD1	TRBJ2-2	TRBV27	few	CASSPLTGTGHTGELFF	TGTGCCAGCAGCCCCCTTACCGGGACAGGGCACACCGGGGAGCTGTTTTTT
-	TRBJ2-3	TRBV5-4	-	CASSPRAADTQYF	TGTGCCAGCAGCCCGCGAGCGGCAGATACGCAGTATTTT
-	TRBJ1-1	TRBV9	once	CASSTDIGAYTEAFF	TGTGCCAGCAGCACGGACATTGGGGCCTACACTGAAGCTTTCTTT
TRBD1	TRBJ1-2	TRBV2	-	CASSEKGTDGYTF	TGTGCCAGCAGTGAAAAAGGGACAGATGGCTACACCTTC
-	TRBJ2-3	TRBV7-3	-	CASSLRAGITDTQYF	TGTGCCAGCAGCTTACGGGCGGGAATCACAGATACACAGTATTTT
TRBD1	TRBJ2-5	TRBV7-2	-	CASSLQGRQETQYF	TGTGCCAGCAGCCTACAGGGGCGCCAAGAGACCCAGTACTTC
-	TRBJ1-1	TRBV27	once	CASSYFPGRNTEAFF	TGTGCCAGCAGTTACTTTCCGGGTCGGAACACTGAAGCTTTCTTT
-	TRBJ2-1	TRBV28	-	CASSSTYNEQFF	TGTGCCAGCAGTTCCACCTACAATGAGCAGTTCTTC
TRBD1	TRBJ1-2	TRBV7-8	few	CASSLGGGTGFLAYGYTF	TGTGCCAGCAGCTTAGGTGGTGGGACAGGGTTTCTGGCCTATGGCTACACCTTC
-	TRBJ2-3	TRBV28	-	CASSLGGVSTDTQYF	TGTGCCAGCAGTTTAGGCGGGGTTAGCACAGATACGCAGTATTTT
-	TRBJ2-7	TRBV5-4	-	CASSPSPDSFYEQYF	TGTGCCAGCAGCCCCAGCCCGGACAGCTTCTACGAGCAGTACTTC
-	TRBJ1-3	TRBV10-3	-	CAISEGTGFSGNTIYF	TGTGCCATCAGTGAGGGAACAGGGTTCTCTGGAAACACCATATATTTT
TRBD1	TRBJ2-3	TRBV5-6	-	CASSLASGTAFTDTQYF	TGTGCCAGCAGCTTGGCTTCGGGGACAGCCTTCACAGATACGCAGTATTTT